The 18 T cell receptor beta chains below were found in one sample sequenced in a study of blood T cell repertoires in COVID-19 (TCRdb year 2020). The method behind the library was the immunoSEQ multiplex PCR assay. TCRdb limited this immuneACCESS table to in-frame rearrangements with V and J called. A share of clones is missing; checked studies link under half to unresolved V genes, and the rest is unexplained. For this sample there are 75,000 to 90,000 clones; 80% appear just once. Approximately 12% of the sample comes from the top ten. Material for sequencing was peripheral blood. The receptor source for this set is a woman aged 40 to 49 with active or convalescent COVID-19.

The chain couples TRBV24-1 to TRBJ2-1; tentatively, D is TRBD1 (5 bases). V shed 6 bases and J shed 5 bases, with 16 bases lying between them. Germline values: CDR1 KGHDR, CDR2 SFDVKD. The CDR3 is 15 residues long. The CDR3 spells CATSSAGPTDNEQFF. CDR3 coding DNA: TGTGCCACCAGTTCAGCCGGGCCGACAGACAATGAGCAGTTCTTC.

The chain has TRBV11-3 and TRBJ2-3, with 15 bases lining up with TRBD2. Germline lookup yields CDR1 SGHNT and CDR2 YENEEA. J lost 2 bases, V lost 4 bases, and 4 bases had no gene match. The CDR3 has 17 residues. The CDR3 DNA follows: TGTGCCAGCAGCTCGGGACTAGCGGGGGGCTCCACAGATACGCAGTATTTT. It encodes CASSSGLAGGSTDTQYF.

The rearrangement uses TRBV2 and TRBJ1-2, with TRBD1 matching over 11 bases. The CDR3 has 14 amino acids. The germline V gene encodes CDR1 SNHLY and CDR2 FYNNEI. V was clipped by 5 bases and J by 8 bases; unmatched bases: 7. CDR3 amino acids: CASSTRTGGGGYTF. The CDR3, as DNA: TGTGCCAGCAGTACCCGGACAGGGGGCGGCGGCTACACCTTC.

The chain links TRBV3-1 (or the pseudogene TRBV3-2) to TRBJ2-1; 12 positions match TRBD2. The CDR3 contains 18 residues. Germline V gene sequence: CDR1 LGHDT, CDR2 YNNKEL (reference sequence). V gave up 1 base and J gave up 6 bases; unmatched junction bases: 10. The CDR3 sequence is CASSQGTSGETTRNEQFF. The CDR3 bases are TGTGCCAGCAGCCAAGGGACTAGCGGGGAAACTACACGCAATGAGCAGTTCTTC.

The chain uses TRBV10-3 and TRBJ2-7; D is undetermined. CDR1 is ENHRY and CDR2 is SYGVKD in the germline V gene. V shed 0 bases and J shed 12 bases, with 15 bases lying between them. The CDR3 covers 13 residues. CDR3 coding DNA: TGTGCCATCAGTGAGTCGAATGGGCGTAATACGTACTTC. It encodes CAISESNGRNTYF.

This clone was seen more than once but under ten times. The chain couples TRBV5-6 to TRBJ2-6, with D uncertain. CDR3 length: 15 amino acids. The ends were cut back, 0 bases at V and 4 bases at J, with 8 bases in the middle. In germline, CDR1 is SGHDT, CDR2 YYEEEE. CDR3 sequence: CASSLVARGANVLTF. The CDR3 region has the DNA TGTGCCAGCAGCTTGGTTGCGAGGGGGGCCAACGTCCTGACTTTC.

The chain joins TRBV3-1 (or the pseudogene TRBV3-2) to TRBJ1-6; maybe TRBD1 (5 bases). V lost 0 bases, J lost 1 base, and 10 bases lay in between. The CDR3 is made up of 17 amino acids. The germline CDR1 and CDR2 sequences are LGHDT and YNNKEL (reference sequence). The CDR3 DNA reads as TGTGCCAGCAGCCAAGATCCAGGGTTATCCTATAATTCACCCCTCCACTTT. Protein sequence: CASSQDPGLSYNSPLHF.

This chain links TRBV4-3 with TRBJ2-1; D may be TRBD1 (6 bases). The germline V gene has CDR1 LGHNA and CDR2 YSLEER. Between the trimmed V and J ends, which lost 0 bases and 4 bases, there was a span of 10 bases. The CDR3 is 15 amino acids. The CDR3 DNA follows: TGCGCCAGCAGCCAAGATATAGGGGGTTACAATGAGCAGTTCTTC. This sequence encodes CASSQDIGGYNEQFF.

This rearrangement joins TRBV3-1 (or the pseudogene TRBV3-2) to TRBJ1-2, with a possible D match to TRBD1 (6 bases). Germline V CDR1 and CDR2: LGHDT, YNNKEL (reference sequence). Trimming pared 4 bases from V and 4 bases from J, leaving 13 bases between. This CDR3 region has 14 residues. CDR3 protein: CASSLTGFPYGYTF. CDR3 bases: TGTGCCAGCAGCCTGACAGGATTCCCCTATGGCTACACCTTC.

The chain couples TRBV5-1 to TRBJ2-7, with 8 nucleotides matching TRBD1. CDR1 is SGHRS, CDR2 YFSETQ, per germline. The CDR3 sequence is 14 residues long. Trimming took 4 bases from V and 2 from J; bases not matched to a gene: 5. CDR3 in DNA: TGCGCCAGCAGCCGAGGACAGGGAGCCTACGAGCAGTACTTC. Translated, it gives CASSRGQGAYEQYF. Drawing the rest from reference TRBV5-1 and TRBJ2-7, the complete variable domain is KAGVTQTPRYLIKTRGQQVTLSCSPISGHRSVSWYQQTPGQGLQFLFEYFSETQRNKGNFPGRFSGRQFSNSRSEMNVSTLELGDSALYLCASSRGQGAYEQYFGPGTRLTVT.

The chain employs TRBV5-5 and TRBJ1-5; 12 bases map to TRBD1. J gave up 6 bases and V 4 bases, and 5 bases lay outside the gene matches. Germline V gene data show CDR1 as SGHKS and CDR2 as YYEKEE (reference sequence). This CDR3 has 15 residues. The CDR3 sequence is CASSRDRGHGQPQHF. CDR3 in DNA: TGTGCCAGCAGCCGGGACAGGGGGCACGGTCAGCCCCAGCATTTT.

The V gene is TRBV5-4, the J gene TRBJ2-5; possible D gene TRBD1, 5 bases. Trimming stripped 4 bases from V and 4 bases from J, with 14 bases between. Looked up from germline, CDR1 is SGHNT and CDR2 is YYREEE (reference sequence). CDR3 length: 14 amino acids. CDR3 residues: CASSGLGPRETQYF. CDR3 nucleotides: TGTGCCAGCAGCGGGTTGGGGCCGAGAGAGACCCAGTACTTC.

This clone is a singleton in its sample. This sequence joins TRBV19 and TRBJ2-7; tentatively, D is TRBD2 (5 bases). The CDR3 runs to 13 residues. V was clipped by 8 bases and J by 3 bases, with 14 bases between them. Germline values: CDR1 LNHDA, CDR2 SQIVND (reference sequence). The CDR3 spells CASGSGESYEQYF. DNA for the CDR3: TGTGCCAGTGGTTCCGGGGAGAGCTACGAGCAGTACTTC.

The V and J genes are TRBV30 and TRBJ1-5; D remains unclear. The CDR3 extends over 14 amino acids. V was clipped by 0 bases and J by 7 bases, with 13 bases between them. The V gene's germline CDR1 is GTSNPN and CDR2 SVGIG (reference sequence). CDR3 sequence: CAWSVLDARQPQHF. As DNA, the CDR3 is TGTGCCTGGAGTGTACTCGACGCGAGGCAGCCCCAGCATTTT.

This rearrangement joins TRBV29-1 to TRBJ2-5, with 8 nucleotides matching TRBD1. From germline, CDR1 is SQVTM and CDR2 ANQGSEA. The CDR3 has 14 amino acids. The junction had 10 bases not matched to a gene; V was cut back by 7 bases and J by 3 bases. The CDR3 bases are TGCAGCGGATCTTCGGGGACAGGAGAAGAGACCCAGTACTTC. This translates into CSGSSGTGEETQYF.

This clone was seen many times. This chain links TRBV30 with TRBJ2-2, with D possibly being TRBD1 (5 bases). Germline V gene lookup returns CDR1 GTSNPN and CDR2 SVGIG (reference sequence). V lost 3 bases and J 9 bases, leaving 17 bases between the germline ends. There are 14 residues in the CDR3. In DNA form, the CDR3 reads TGTGCCTGGAGAGGCAAGGGGTCGATCCGGGAGCTGTTTTTT. Residues: CAWRGKGSIRELFF.

The rearrangement links TRBV12-3 or TRBV12-4 to TRBJ1-2; D may be TRBD1 (6 bases). V was clipped by 8 bases and J by 8 bases, with 15 bases between them. The CDR3 is 12 residues long. The CDR3, as DNA: TGTGCCAGCTCCTCGGGGGGGCTGGGCTACACCTTC. Residues: CASSSGGLGYTF.

This chain links TRBV6-4 with TRBJ2-1; D gene ambiguous. Trimming cost V 2 bases and J 9 bases, with 8 bases left between them. The CDR3 contains 12 residues. CDR1 and CDR2 from the germline V gene are MRHNA and SNTAGT. CDR3 loop: CASSDDGSEQFF. The CDR3 nucleotides are TGTGCCAGCAGTGACGACGGGTCTGAGCAGTTCTTC.